The present entry profiles one TCR beta chain with its context. Its target antigen remains unknown. Base qualities are not at hand, and no much larger clone is one base apart. This sample was included in a study of long-term antiretroviral therapy in people with HIV (dated by TCRdb to between 2020 and 2023). Concerning the study at large: The earliest samples were collected roughly a decade before the 2015 WHO recommendation for immediate ART, at a time when ART was usually postponed until CD4 counts fell. This retrospective serial study examined whether starting ART and sustained HIV suppression were associated with changes in the composition and diversity of the TRB repertoire in peripheral blood. The cohort contributed over 150 cryopreserved PBMC samples from a few dozen adults with confirmed HIV infection, collected serially over a mean of about six years (range 1-12). Among the 25 to 35 participants with HIV, ten to eleven were female. No cross-contamination during QIAcube processing turned up in test extractions that ran a monoclonal T-cell line alongside about 35 polyclonal samples.

Results and caveats for the whole study, not just this receptor: Compared with controls, HIV repertoires had narrower CDR3 length ranges, and the network structure pointed to an antigen-experienced repertoire that shifted only slightly toward naive after ART. Inferences about post-ART repertoire changes were limited because no data were available on ART adherence, viral resistance or therapy changes. Limited PBMC availability meant only the TCR beta chain was sequenced, without alpha chain pairing. Starting ART was linked to a significant rise in TRB diversity, yet even after long-term ART the diversity remained significantly lower than in transplant donor controls. Because cell numbers in pre-ART samples were limited, unsorted PBMC were profiled instead of sorted CD4+ and CD8+ T cells. Expanded TRB clones identified before ART initiation dominated the repertoire across all time points, though the dominance fluctuated and decreased in many PLHIV after ART. Samples dated from the mid-2000s to the late 2010s, and the ART regimens used may be less effective than current ones.

V gives up 10 bases and J gives up 5 bases, and the segment between their germline ends measures 20 bases. The germline V gene (reference sequence) specifies LNHDA as CDR1 and SQIVND as CDR2. Taken from cysteine to phenylalanine, the CDR3 has 14 residues. Solely the CDR3 DNA is kept, with 42 bases framed from the first base. To be included, a participant needed at least one PBMC sample from before ART initiation plus at least two post-ART samples. Treatment was received in the United States of America by all participants with HIV. Cryopreserved samples of about 0.95-11 million PBMC were thawed and washed before DNA extraction. At the time of the earliest PBMC sample, participants with HIV were aged between about 20 and 54 years. PBMC samples were contributed by each participant from 1-4 timepoints before ART initiation and 2-8 timepoints after ART initiation, with a median of 7 samples. Serial HIV viral load, CD4+ T-cell count, ART history and demographic data were obtained for every participant. Genomic DNA was extracted from unsorted PBMC with a Qiagen kit on a QIAcube, processed in batches of 12 samples.

The immunoSEQ hsTCRB v3.0 assay was used at survey level resolution to sequence the TRB variable region. TRB sequencing targeted a depth of roughly 35,000-50,000 T-cell genomes per sample. An Illumina MiSeq with a v3 150-cycle kit was used to sequence the pooled TRB libraries. The authors' analysis ran thus. Analysis of repertoires was carried out in R inside a reproducible Nextflow workflow spanning QC, data transformation and analysis. LymphoSeq2, an R package for AIRR-Seq data exploration, was used to implement custom analyses. A few samples that yielded fewer than 5000 total TRB sequences were excluded, so that 150 to 200 HIV repertoires were analyzed. Among the approximately 200 retained HIV repertoires, some 60 were collected before ART initiation and under 150 after ART initiation. Each repertoire was downsampled to 5000 TRB nucleotide sequences, and summary statistics were averaged across 100 downsampling iterations. The analysis kept only TRB sequences whose CDR3 regions were at least seven amino acids long. Diversity was assessed using a clonality score derived from Shannon entropy and using the Gini coefficient. In the repertoire networks, any two of the top 5000 CDR3 amino acid sequences were connected whenever the two sequences differed by an edit distance of one. For TRB CDR3 amino acid sequences, GLIPH2 was used to predict antigen specificity groups and MHC restriction. CDR3 amino acid sequences were matched against VDJdb and McPAS-TCR to flag known CMV, EBV, HIV or tissue antigen associations. Pre-ART, post-ART and control groups were compared with Wilcoxon signed-rank tests and Holm-Bonferroni correction. Entries here come from immuneACCESS through TCRdb and include only in-frame sequences with V and J called. Some clones fail to appear in such tables; in the studies checked, an unresolved V gene covers under half of the shortfall, and the cause of the remainder is unknown. D and trimming come from the DNA, and the V and J calls and clone size come from that table. The sample contains roughly 12,000 clones, roughly 80% of them found a single time. The ten largest clones add up to roughly 10% of the sample.

The material was unsorted PBMCs, obtained 0.8 years before starting antiretroviral therapy. The chain was built from TRBV19 and TRBJ1-2; the D segment could be TRBD1, given 5 matching bases. This TCR came from a woman aged 40 to 49 with HIV. The CDR3 reads CATSTLGVRYGYTF. The DNA is TGTGCCACGTCGACCCTGGGGGTTCGTTATGGCTACACCTTC.